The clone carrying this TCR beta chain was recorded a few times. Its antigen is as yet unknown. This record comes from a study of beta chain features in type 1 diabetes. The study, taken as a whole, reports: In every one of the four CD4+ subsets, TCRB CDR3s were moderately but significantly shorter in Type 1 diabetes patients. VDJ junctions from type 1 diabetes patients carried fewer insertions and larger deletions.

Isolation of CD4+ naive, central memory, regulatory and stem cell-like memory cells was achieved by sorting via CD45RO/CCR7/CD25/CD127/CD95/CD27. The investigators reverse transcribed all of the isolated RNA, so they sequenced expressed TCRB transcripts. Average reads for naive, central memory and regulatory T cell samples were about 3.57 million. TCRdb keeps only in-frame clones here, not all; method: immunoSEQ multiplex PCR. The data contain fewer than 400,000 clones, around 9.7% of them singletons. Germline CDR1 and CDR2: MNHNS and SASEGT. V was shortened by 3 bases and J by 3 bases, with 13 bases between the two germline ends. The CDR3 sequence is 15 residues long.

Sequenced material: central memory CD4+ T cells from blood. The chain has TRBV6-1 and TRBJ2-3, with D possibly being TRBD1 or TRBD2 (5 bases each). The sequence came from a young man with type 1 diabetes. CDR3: CASSERGERTDTQYF. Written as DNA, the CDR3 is TGTGCCAGCAGTGAGAGGGGCGAGAGGACAGATACGCAGTATTTT.